In its sample, the clone carrying this T cell receptor (beta chain) was seen a few times. Its antigen is unknown. Markers CD45RO/CCR7/CD25/CD127/CD95/CD27 served to sort CD4+ naive, central memory, regulatory and stem cell-like memory cells. This entry comes from a study of beta chain features in type 1 diabetes. Study-level results: Moderately but significantly shorter TCRB CDR3s were found in Type 1 diabetes patients in all four CD4+ subsets. Sampled from patients, naive, central memory and Treg TCRB repertoires appeared more similar than those sampled from healthy donors.

Germline V lookup: CDR1 SGDLS, CDR2 YYNGEE. CDR3 length: 14 amino acids. Between the trimmed V and J ends, which lost 4 bases and 5 bases, there was a span of 13 bases. Sequenced material consisted of expressed TCRB transcripts (all of the isolated RNA was reverse transcribed). TCRdb keeps only in-frame clones here, not all; method: immunoSEQ multiplex PCR. In the table there are 100,000 to 150,000 clones, 15% to 20% of which are singletons. This rearrangement joins TRBV9 to TRBJ2-1; unclear D gene. This clonotype was sampled from a man aged 30-40 years with type 1 diabetes. The sequenced sample consisted of central memory CD4+ T cells from blood. CDR3 in DNA: TGTGCCAGCAGCTTGGTTGGGGTTAACAATGAGCAGTTCTTC. This sequence encodes CASSLVGVNNEQFF.